Given below is one T cell receptor (beta chain) in context. The entry originates in a study of T cell clones after liver transplantation. The method was immunoSEQ multiplex PCR; TCRdb's version includes in-frame clones alone and lacks a portion of them. The table records over 15,000 clones, 80% to 90% of them present only once. Germline V gene data show CDR1 as MDHEN and CDR2 as SYDVKM. The length of the CDR3 is 17 residues. V was pared by 4 bases and J by 2 bases, with 15 bases between. The V and J genes are TRBV28 and TRBJ2-6; D not resolved. This sequence originates from a human patient who received a liver transplant. The graft donor may account for some of the T cells. The source was CD8+ T cells from blood, collected 45 to 47 months after liver transplant. For the CDR3, the DNA is TGTGCCAGCAGTTCCCAAGCAGAGAGCCCTGGGGCCAACGTCCTGACTTTC. Its translation: CASSSQAESPGANVLTF.